This TCR beta chain was profiled in a study of preoperative IRX-2 immunotherapy in early breast cancer. This table comes from immunoSEQ multiplex PCR, and its TCRdb copy is limited to in-frame clones, with some not included. The sample yields about 32,000 clones, roughly four fifths seen once. Described treatment: preoperative locoregional IRX-2 cytokine immunotherapy. Samples came from a phase Ib trial of preoperative locoregional IRX-2 cytokine immunotherapy. Germline CDR1 SGHKS, CDR2 YYEKEE (reference sequence). Trimming cost V 4 bases and J 4 bases, with 17 bases left between them. The CDR3 contains 15 residues.

The genes are TRBV5-5 and TRBJ2-5; D is possibly TRBD1 (5 bases). The clonotype originates from a human donor with breast cancer. Sample: lymph node tissue, taken from a patient treated with IRX-2 immunotherapy. CDR3 DNA: TGTGCCAGCAGCCCTGGTGGGGCGGTCCGAGAGACCCAGTACTTC. Its protein is CASSPGGAVRETQYF.